Sequencing of this T cell receptor beta chain was carried out in a study of graft-versus-host responses after intestinal transplantation. About the research overall: Multivisceral, liver-intestinal, or isolated intestinal grafts were transplanted into recipients. Induction using anti-thymocyte globulin, followed by tacrolimus and steroids for roughly 3 years, was given to all recipients. Study results and caveats: Peak circulating GvH clone levels were associated with early post-transplant HvG declines. There were GvH clones found in recipient marrow, and some of them appeared first in ileum or blood.

This CDR3 has 18 residues. Germline loops: CDR1 SGHRS, CDR2 YFSETQ. V shed 2 bases and J 5 bases; nucleotides not matched to a gene: 18. This clone came up once. The antigen is unknown. Measured with immunoSEQ multiplex PCR; TCRdb has only the in-frame clones, and not every one. The repertoire holds approximately 85,000 clones, with approximately 90% as singletons. The chain joins TRBV5-1 to TRBJ2-5, with TRBD2 matching 7 bases. The TCR sequence derives from a human donor who was the organ donor for an intestinal transplant. This sample comprised unstimulated CD8+ T cells sorted from spleen or lymph node cells, obtained before transplant. The CDR3 sequence is CASSFSIFPAGVPETQYF. The CDR3 DNA follows: TGCGCCAGCAGCTTCTCAATCTTCCCTGCGGGAGTTCCGGAGACCCAGTACTTC.